A selection of T cell receptor beta chains follows, all from one sample in a study of blood T cell repertoires in COVID-19. Method: immunoSEQ multiplex PCR; TCRdb's copy keeps in-frame clones and lacks some. The sample yields about 120,000 clones, roughly 87% seen once. Material for sequencing was peripheral blood. The source is a man older than 75 with active or convalescent COVID-19. Both conserved end residues are part of each CDR3. D genes are given only for firm matches. Some rows mark clone size as missing; the rest say once, few, many or name a class of expanded clone.

V gene	clone size	J gene	D gene	CDR3 protein	CDR3 DNA
TRBV30	NA	TRBJ2-3	TRBD2	CAWSGLAASTDTQYF	TGTGCCTGGAGTGGACTAGCAGCTAGCACAGATACGCAGTATTTT
TRBV27	NA	TRBJ1-6	NA	CASSLSVGTMSSPLHF	TGTGCCAGCAGTTTATCGGTCGGGACAATGAGTTCACCCCTCCACTTT
TRBV27	NA	TRBJ2-7	TRBD2	CASSLSGGGSYEQYF	TGTGCCAGCAGTTTAAGTGGGGGGGGCTCCTACGAGCAGTACTTC
TRBV28	NA	TRBJ1-2	TRBD1	CASSRTGFYGYTF	TGTGCCAGCAGCCGGACAGGGTTCTATGGCTACACCTTC
TRBV27	NA	TRBJ2-7	NA	CVSSLSQGRASEQYF	TGTGTCAGCAGTTTATCGCAGGGAAGGGCGAGCGAGCAGTACTTC
TRBV5-1	NA	TRBJ2-1	TRBD1	CASSFPGTGLYNEQFF	TGCGCCAGCAGTTTTCCCGGGACAGGGCTCTACAATGAGCAGTTCTTC
TRBV6-1	NA	TRBJ2-3	NA	CASSESVAVITDTQYF	TGTGCCAGCAGTGAATCGGTAGCGGTGATCACAGATACGCAGTATTTT
TRBV5-1	NA	TRBJ2-4	TRBD1	CASSTDQQGTLQQSIQYF	TGCGCCAGCAGCACCGACCAACAGGGGACCCTCCAACAGAGCATTCAGTACTTC
TRBV24-1	once	TRBJ2-1	NA	CATSDLTIYNEQFF	TGTGCCACCAGTGATCTGACTATATACAATGAGCAGTTCTTC
TRBV14	NA	TRBJ2-1	TRBD2	CASSPLAGAYNEQFF	TGTGCCAGCAGCCCCCTAGCGGGAGCCTACAATGAGCAGTTCTTC
TRBV7-8	NA	TRBJ2-7	NA	CASSAIRGRNEQYF	TGTGCCAGCAGCGCCATCAGGGGCAGGAACGAGCAGTACTTC
TRBV20-1	few	TRBJ2-7	NA	CSASRGTNLYEQYF	TGCAGTGCTAGTCGTGGGACAAACCTCTACGAGCAGTACTTC
TRBV5-1	NA	TRBJ2-3	TRBD2	CASNSGGRLDTQYF	TGCGCCAGCAACTCGGGGGGGCGGCTAGATACGCAGTATTTT
TRBV11-2	NA	TRBJ2-3	TRBD2	CASSSPGGSTDTQYF	TGTGCCAGCAGCTCACCGGGGGGGAGCACAGATACGCAGTATTTT
TRBV19	NA	TRBJ1-1	NA	CASRGLRLDTEAFF	TGTGCCAGTAGGGGCCTGAGATTGGACACTGAAGCTTTCTTT
TRBV19	NA	TRBJ1-5	NA	CASSIEWGPYQPQHF	TGTGCCAGTAGTATAGAGTGGGGGCCCTATCAGCCCCAGCATTTT
TRBV5-1	NA	TRBJ2-7	TRBD1	CASSLQGSMYEQYF	TGCGCCAGCAGCTTACAGGGGAGTATGTACGAGCAGTACTTC
TRBV25-1	NA	TRBJ2-1	TRBD2	CASSEVSGRAGEQFF	TGTGCCAGCAGTGAGGTTAGCGGGAGGGCCGGTGAGCAGTTCTTC
TRBV11-2	NA	TRBJ2-3	TRBD2	CASSLSGRASIADTQYF	TGTGCCAGCAGCTTGAGCGGGAGGGCCAGCATCGCAGATACGCAGTATTTT
TRBV3-1/TRBV3-2	NA	TRBJ2-4	NA	CASSQNVGPENIQYF	TGTGCCAGCAGCCAAAATGTGGGGCCGGAAAACATTCAGTACTTC
TRBV7-9	NA	TRBJ1-2	TRBD1	CASSFFGDRRTNYGYTF	TGTGCCAGCAGCTTTTTCGGGGACAGGAGGACTAACTATGGCTACACCTTC
TRBV28	NA	TRBJ1-6	NA	CASRGGPGGYNSPLHF	TGTGCCAGCAGAGGGGGGCCGGGGGGTTATAATTCACCCCTCCACTTT
TRBV5-1	NA	TRBJ2-7	NA	CASSFIGGTQEQYF	TGCGCCAGCAGCTTTATTGGGGGGACTCAGGAGCAGTACTTC
TRBV1	NA	TRBJ1-1	NA	CTSSRGVGGGLNTEAFF	TGCACCAGCAGCCGAGGAGTCGGGGGGGGGCTAAACACTGAAGCTTTCTTT
TRBV6-6	NA	TRBJ2-5	TRBD2	CASRPAGGRETQYF	TGTGCCAGCAGGCCCGCGGGGGGCAGGGAGACCCAGTACTTC
TRBV5-1	NA	TRBJ1-6	TRBD1	CASSPGQAVTNSPLHF	TGCGCCAGCAGCCCGGGACAGGCAGTCACCAATTCACCCCTCCACTTT
TRBV11-2	NA	TRBJ2-7	NA	CASSSLGSGSSYEQYF	TGTGCCAGCAGCTCCCTCGGGTCGGGTTCCTCCTACGAGCAGTACTTC
TRBV4-2	NA	TRBJ2-7	NA	CASSQELARYEQYF	TGTGCCAGCAGCCAAGAGCTAGCGAGGTACGAGCAGTACTTC
TRBV5-1	NA	TRBJ2-2	NA	CASSFGRPSGTGELFF	TGCGCCAGCAGCTTTGGCAGGCCCTCGGGGACCGGGGAGCTGTTTTTT
TRBV19	NA	TRBJ2-1	TRBD1	CASSISNRGYNEQFF	TGTGCCAGTAGTATCTCGAACAGGGGCTACAATGAGCAGTTCTTC
TRBV6-5	NA	TRBJ1-2	TRBD1	CASSSSSGGPYYGYTF	TGTGCCAGCAGTTCCAGTTCAGGGGGACCTTACTATGGCTACACCTTC
TRBV5-1	few	TRBJ1-5	NA	CASSLAGTYNQPQHF	TGCGCCAGCAGCTTGGCTGGGACTTACAATCAGCCCCAGCATTTT
TRBV25-1	few	TRBJ1-6	NA	CASSDTGYSPLHF	TGTGCCAGCAGTGACACAGGGTATTCACCCCTCCACTTT
TRBV29-1	NA	TRBJ2-1	TRBD1	CSTGQGEVEQFF	TGCAGCACGGGACAGGGGGAGGTTGAGCAGTTCTTC
TRBV27	NA	TRBJ1-4	TRBD1	CASSFRTGWDEKLFF	TGTGCCAGCAGTTTCAGGACAGGGTGGGATGAAAAACTGTTTTTT
TRBV10-2	NA	TRBJ2-3	TRBD2	CASRTLGGGDTQYF	TGCGCCAGCAGGACCCTGGGGGGGGGAGATACGCAGTATTTT
TRBV28	NA	TRBJ2-7	NA	CASSLGSYEQYF	TGTGCCAGCAGTCTAGGCTCCTACGAGCAGTACTTC
TRBV7-9	NA	TRBJ2-2	TRBD2	CASSNKDRLFGGRATGELFF	TGTGCCAGCAGCAACAAAGACAGGCTTTTCGGCGGGAGGGCCACCGGGGAGCTGTTTTTT
TRBV25-1	NA	TRBJ2-2	TRBD1	CASSVAPGQPSAGELFF	TGTGCCAGCAGTGTCGCTCCGGGACAGCCCTCGGCCGGGGAGCTGTTTTTT
TRBV10-3	NA	TRBJ1-5	NA	CAIRGEQGNQPQHF	TGTGCCATCAGGGGGGAACAGGGAAATCAGCCCCAGCATTTT